This TCR beta chain was recorded in a study of shared clonotypes between healthy human individuals. Assay used: immunoSEQ multiplex PCR; TCRdb lists only in-frame clones, some missing. The sample lists some 2.4 million clones, approximately 94% occurring once. Whole-study results and caveats: Measured sharing among donors was expected to vary with sequencing depth. Generation probability values for non-shared clonotypes were lower than those for clonotypes shared by all four donors. Memory subsets generally showed lower estimated richness than naive subsets.

Deletions cut 4 bases from V and 0 bases from J, with 12 bases between. This CDR3 has 15 amino acids. The germline V gene has CDR1 SNHLY and CDR2 FYNNEI. From CD4+ cells came CD45RA+ naive and CD45RA-negative memory subsets. The sample holds a few counts of this clone. What it binds is unknown. This specimen includes other DNA sequences encoding the same CDR3. This chain uses TRBV2 with TRBJ1-1; possible D gene TRBD1, 5 bases. The receptor's source is a man aged 18-30 years in good health. Some clones in this sample may be carry-over from other donors' samples. Sequencing was performed on naive CD4+ T cells from PBMCs. As to subset: CD45RA+ positively selected. Written as DNA, the CDR3 is TGTGCCAGCAGTGGGCAGGGAGTCATGAACACTGAAGCTTTCTTT. Its protein is CASSGQGVMNTEAFF. The full variable domain, its missing parts supplied by reference TRBV2 and TRBJ1-1, is EPEVTQTPSHQVTQMGQEVILRCVPISNHLYFYWYRQILGQKVEFLVSFYNNEISEKSEIFDDQFSVERPDGSNFTLKIRSTKLEDSAMYFCASSGQGVMNTEAFFGQGTRLTVV.